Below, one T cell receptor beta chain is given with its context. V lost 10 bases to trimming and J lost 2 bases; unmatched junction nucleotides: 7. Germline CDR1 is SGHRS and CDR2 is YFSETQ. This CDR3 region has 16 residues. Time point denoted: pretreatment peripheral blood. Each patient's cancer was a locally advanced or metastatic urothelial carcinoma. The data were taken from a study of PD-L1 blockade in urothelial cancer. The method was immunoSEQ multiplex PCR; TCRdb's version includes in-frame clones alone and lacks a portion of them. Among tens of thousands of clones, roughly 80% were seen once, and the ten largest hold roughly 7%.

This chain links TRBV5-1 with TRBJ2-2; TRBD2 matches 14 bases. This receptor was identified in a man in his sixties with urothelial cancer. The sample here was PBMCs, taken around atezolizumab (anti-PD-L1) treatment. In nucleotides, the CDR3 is TGCGCCCGCATTGGACTAGCGGGGGGTAACACCGGGGAGCTGTTTTTT. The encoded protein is CARIGLAGGNTGELFF.